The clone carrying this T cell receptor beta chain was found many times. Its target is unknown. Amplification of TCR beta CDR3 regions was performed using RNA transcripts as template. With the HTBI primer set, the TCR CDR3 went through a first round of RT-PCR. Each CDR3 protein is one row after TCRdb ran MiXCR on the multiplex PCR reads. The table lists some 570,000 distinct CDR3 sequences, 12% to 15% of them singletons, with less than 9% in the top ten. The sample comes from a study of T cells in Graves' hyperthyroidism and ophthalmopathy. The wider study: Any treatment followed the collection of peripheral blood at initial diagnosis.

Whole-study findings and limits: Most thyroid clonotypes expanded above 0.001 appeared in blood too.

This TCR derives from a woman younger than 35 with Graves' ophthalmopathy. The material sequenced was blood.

The CDR3 DNA sequence: TGTGCCAGCAGCTTACAACCGGGAGAAAACATTCAGTACTTC. This sequence encodes CASSLQPGENIQYF. This rearrangement joins TRBV7-3 to TRBJ2-4, with D perhaps matching TRBD2 (6 bases). V shed 2 bases and J shed 5 bases, with 10 bases lying between them. This CDR3 contains 14 residues. Germline-derived CDR1 and CDR2 are SGHTA and FQGTGA.